A single sample gave rise to the 4 T cell receptor beta chains below, sequenced in a study of cytomegalovirus exposure and HLA in healthy donors. With 60 Vbeta and 13 Jbeta primers, the PCR was carried out. The repertoire was sequenced with immunoSEQ multiplex PCR; TCRdb's copy has only in-frame clones and lacks some. Of more than 95,000 clones listed, 64% are singletons. Sequencing was performed on PBMCs. These TCRs come from a man between 60 and 70 years old in good health and CMV-seronegative.

This clone was found a few times. This chain uses TRBV7-6 with TRBJ2-1, with 7 bases lining up with TRBD2. Germline CDR1 reads SGHVS; CDR2 reads FNYEAQ. The length of the CDR3 is 15 residues. V lost 1 base and J lost 8; bases outside the gene matches: 8. CDR3 coding DNA: TGTGCCAGCAGCTTAGGGGCGGGAGATAAGGATGAGCAGTTCTTC. It encodes CASSLGAGDKDEQFF.

This clone occurred a few times. This sequence joins TRBV29-1 and TRBJ2-7, with TRBD2 matching over 13 bases. CDR3 size: 13 residues. J lost 5 bases, V lost 7 bases, and 5 bases had no gene match. CDR1 is SQVTM and CDR2 is ANQGSEA in the germline V gene. CDR3 sequence (DNA): TGCAGCGCCGGACTAGCGGGAGAAGACGAGCAGTACTTC. It codes for CSAGLAGEDEQYF.

This sequence joins TRBV5-1 and TRBJ2-1; the match to TRBD1 covers 11 bases. With V trimmed by 4 bases and J by 7 bases, 10 bases remained unmatched. CDR1 SGHRS and CDR2 YFSETQ come from the germline V gene. The CDR3 runs 16 residues. CDR3 loop: CASSREPDRGHNEQFF. CDR3 nucleotide sequence: TGCGCCAGCAGCAGGGAACCGGACAGGGGGCATAATGAGCAGTTCTTC.

V is TRBV4-2 and J is TRBJ1-2; D is uncertain. Trimming cost V 0 bases and J 0 bases, with 8 bases left between them. CDR3 length: 15 amino acids. Germline V gives CDR1 LGHNA, CDR2 YNFKEQ. The CDR3 DNA is TGTGCCAGCAGCCAAGAACACAAAGCTAACTATGGCTACACCTTC. The encoded protein is CASSQEHKANYGYTF.